The next 19 T cell receptor beta chains were all read from a single sample in a study of blood T cells in healthy people across ages. A second PCR, run for roughly 7 to 11 cycles, used a sample-barcoded 5' primer plus a J-beta primer mix. TCRdb reprocessed the 5' RACE reads with MiXCR, giving one entry per CDR3 protein. The top ten clones hold about a fifth of a sample with hundreds of thousands of distinct CDR3 sequences, 40% to 50% of them seen once. Sequences were obtained from blood. The receptors derive from a man between 60 and 75 years old in good health.

The rearrangement links TRBV18 to TRBJ1-5; D may be TRBD1 (5 bases). The CDR3 covers 13 residues. CDR1 KGHSH and CDR2 LQKENI come from the germline V gene. Between the trimmed V and J ends, which lost 5 bases and 4 bases, there was a span of 9 bases. CDR3 DNA sequence: TGTGCCAGCTCAACTCAGGGTAATCAGCCCCAGCATTTT. Its protein product is CASSTQGNQPQHF.

The CDR3 sequence is CASSVGQGIYGYTF. The CDR3 region has the DNA TGTGCCAGCAGCGTAGGACAGGGAATCTATGGCTACACCTTC. The gene calls are TRBV9 and TRBJ1-2; TRBD1 matches at 7 bases. The CDR3 consists of 14 residues. V lost 0 bases and J lost 4; bases outside the gene matches: 3. Germline CDR1 SGDLS, CDR2 YYNGEE.

The table lists this clonotype with a few counts. The J gene is TRBJ1-2, the V gene TRBV7-2, with D tentatively TRBD1 (6 bases). This CDR3 region has 13 residues. V shed 8 bases and J shed 8 bases, with 18 bases lying between them. CDR1 and CDR2 from the germline V gene are SGHTA and FQGNSA. The CDR3, as DNA: TGTGCCAGCGTACAGGGAGGGTTCTACGGCTACACCTTC. It codes for CASVQGGFYGYTF.

The rearrangement links TRBV3-1 to TRBJ2-6; maybe TRBD2 (5 bases). V lost 2 bases and J lost 0, with 11 bases in between. This CDR3 spans 17 amino acids. CDR1 is LGHDT and CDR2 is YNNKEL in the germline V gene (reference sequence). DNA of the CDR3: TGTGCCAGCAGCCAACCTGGACTGAGCTCTGGGGCCAACGTCCTGACTTTC. Its translation is CASSQPGLSSGANVLTF.

Comment on this clonotype: A much bigger clone sits one base away, suggesting this may be a read error. The V and J genes are TRBV7-9 and TRBJ2-7, with 8 bases lining up with TRBD2. The CDR3 spans 14 residues. In germline, CDR1 is SEHNR, CDR2 FQNEAQ (reference sequence). J was trimmed by 7 bases and V by 11 bases; bases with no gene match: 16. This chain's CDR3 is CAGTGLAGNNEQYF. In DNA, the CDR3 is TGTGCCGGAACTGGACTAGCAGGCAACAATGAGCAGTACTTC.

The rearrangement uses TRBV7-2 and TRBJ2-3; weak D call: TRBD2 (5 bases). The ends were cut back, 5 bases at V and 6 bases at J, with 9 bases in the middle. Germline V gives CDR1 SGHTA, CDR2 FQGNSA. This CDR3 region has 12 residues. Here the CDR3 DNA reads TGTGCCAGCAGCCGACGGAGGGATACGCAGTATTTT. Translated: CASSRRRDTQYF.

The CDR3, as DNA: TGTGCCAGCAGCCATGGACAGGGAGGTGGAAACACCATATATTTT. As protein: CASSHGQGGGNTIYF. This chain uses TRBV12-3 or TRBV12-4 with TRBJ1-3, with TRBD1 matching 8 bases. CDR3 size: 15 residues. V lost 6 bases and J lost 3; bases outside the gene matches: 7.

This chain links TRBV7-2 with TRBJ2-7; unclear D gene. Trimming pared 0 bases from V and 2 bases from J, leaving 14 bases between. Looked up from germline, CDR1 is SGHTA and CDR2 is FQGNSA. The CDR3 spans 16 residues. CDR3 sequence: CASSLAPLGRTYEQYF. The DNA of the CDR3 is TGTGCCAGCAGCTTAGCTCCCCTGGGCCGTACCTACGAGCAGTACTTC. Using reference TRBV7-2 and TRBJ2-7 for the parts outside the CDR3, the full variable domain is GAGVSQSPSNKVTEKGKDVELRCDPISGHTALYWYRQSLGQGLEFLIYFQGNSAPDKSGLPSDRFSAERTGGSVSTLTIQRTQQEDSAVYLCASSLAPLGRTYEQYFGPGTRLTVT.

V is TRBV28 and J is TRBJ2-3, with 8 bases lining up with TRBD1. This CDR3 comprises 14 residues. The J segment lost 2 bases and the V segment lost 6 bases, leaving 4 bases of the junction unmatched. The germline gives CDR1 MDHEN, CDR2 SYDVKM. The CDR3: CASRTGATTDTQYF. For the CDR3, the DNA is TGTGCCAGCAGGACAGGGGCTACCACAGATACGCAGTATTTT.

The rearrangement joins TRBV20-1 to TRBJ2-4; unclear D gene. CDR1 and CDR2 from the germline V gene are DFQATT and SNEGSKA (reference sequence). The CDR3 is 13 residues long. V was shortened by 0 bases and J by 6 bases, with 9 bases between the two germline ends. CDR3 residues: CSAREDPVNIQYF. CDR3 DNA: TGCAGTGCTAGAGAAGACCCTGTAAACATTCAGTACTTC.

This chain links TRBV6-5 with TRBJ2-7, with D possibly being TRBD1 (6 bases). The germline gives CDR1 MNHEY, CDR2 SVGAGI. This CDR3 region has 15 residues. Trimming left V 5 bases short and J 7 bases short, with 21 bases between. The CDR3 spells CASSRPTGTLREQYF. The CDR3 DNA follows: TGTGCCAGCAGTCGCCCGACAGGAACACTACGGGAGCAGTACTTC.

This clonotype has just a few counts. The chain combines TRBV5-6 with TRBJ2-7; weak D call: TRBD2 (6 bases). Trimming took off 1 base at V and 0 bases at J, with 14 bases between the two ends. This CDR3 region has 16 residues. Germline values: CDR1 SGHDT, CDR2 YYEEEE. The CDR3 DNA is TGTGCCAGCAGCTTGATTCGCCGGACTACCTCCTACGAGCAGTACTTC. This sequence encodes CASSLIRRTTSYEQYF. Full variable domain (outside the CDR3, taken from reference TRBV5-6 and TRBJ2-7): DAGVTQSPTHLIKTRGQQVTLRCSPKSGHDTVSWYQQALGQGPQFIFQYYEEEERQRGNFPDRFSGHQFPNYSSELNVNALLLGDSALYLCASSLIRRTTSYEQYFGPGTRLTVT.

The sample holds a few counts of this clonotype. The genes are TRBV5-1 and TRBJ2-1; weak D call: TRBD1 (6 bases). Germline V gives CDR1 SGHRS, CDR2 YFSETQ. The CDR3 is 14 residues long. Trimming removed 6 bases from V and 3 bases from J, with 13 bases in between. In nucleotides, the CDR3 is TGCGCCAGCACCCTACAGGACAGCTACAATGAGCAGTTCTTC. Its protein is CASTLQDSYNEQFF.

This chain links TRBV6-1 with TRBJ2-7, with 9 bases that match TRBD1. The CDR3 length is 14 residues. CDR1 MNHNS and CDR2 SASEGT come from the germline V gene. The junction had 6 bases not matched to a gene; V was cut back by 9 bases and J by 0 bases. CDR3 residues: CASMRQGDSYEQYF. The CDR3 nucleotides are TGTGCCAGTATGCGACAGGGGGACTCCTACGAGCAGTACTTC.

This clonotype was seen only once. The chain links TRBV12-3 or TRBV12-4 to TRBJ1-4; tentative D call: TRBD1 (5 bases). Trimming stripped 6 bases from V and 7 bases from J, with 15 bases between. This CDR3 comprises 14 residues. CDR3 sequence: CASRSTVTPEKLFF. In nucleotides, the CDR3 is TGTGCCAGCAGATCGACAGTTACCCCTGAAAAACTGTTTTTT.

The chain joins TRBV6-6 to TRBJ1-1; TRBD1 agrees at 9 bases. The CDR3 extends over 15 amino acids. CDR1 MNHNY and CDR2 SVGAGI come from the germline V gene (reference sequence). V lost 0 bases to trimming and J lost 4 bases; unmatched junction nucleotides: 3. This CDR3 reads CASSYSGQGPTEAFF. For the CDR3, the DNA is TGTGCCAGCAGTTACTCGGGACAGGGTCCCACTGAAGCTTTCTTT.

The CDR3 nucleotides are TGTGCCAGCAGCTTGTCGGGCAGGCGTTACCCTGGGTCCTACGAGCAGTACTTC. It translates to CASSLSGRRYPGSYEQYF. The chain uses TRBV5-5 and TRBJ2-7; no definite D call. V was clipped by 1 base and J by 1 base, with 21 bases between them. The CDR3 loop spans 18 amino acids. Germline values: CDR1 SGHKS, CDR2 YYEKEE (reference sequence).

This clonotype showed up many times. The J gene is TRBJ2-1, the V gene TRBV4-1; 11 bases are a match to TRBD1. Germline CDR1 MGHRA, CDR2 YSYEKL. This CDR3 is 17 amino acids long. Trimming cost V 3 bases and J 5 bases; bases outside gene matches: 9. The CDR3 DNA sequence: TGCGCCAGCAGCCATAGTTCCGGGACAGGGGGTAACAATGAGCAGTTCTTC. This translates into CASSHSSGTGGNNEQFF.

This clonotype was counted only a few times. CDR3 region: CASSTSNCEQYF. In nucleotides, the CDR3 is TGTGCCAGCAGCACAAGTAACTGCGAGCAGTACTTC. The chain links TRBV7-2 to TRBJ2-7; no reliable D call. V dropped 5 bases and J dropped 6 bases, with 11 bases sitting between them. There are 12 residues in the CDR3. Germline V gene data show CDR1 as SGHTA and CDR2 as FQGNSA.